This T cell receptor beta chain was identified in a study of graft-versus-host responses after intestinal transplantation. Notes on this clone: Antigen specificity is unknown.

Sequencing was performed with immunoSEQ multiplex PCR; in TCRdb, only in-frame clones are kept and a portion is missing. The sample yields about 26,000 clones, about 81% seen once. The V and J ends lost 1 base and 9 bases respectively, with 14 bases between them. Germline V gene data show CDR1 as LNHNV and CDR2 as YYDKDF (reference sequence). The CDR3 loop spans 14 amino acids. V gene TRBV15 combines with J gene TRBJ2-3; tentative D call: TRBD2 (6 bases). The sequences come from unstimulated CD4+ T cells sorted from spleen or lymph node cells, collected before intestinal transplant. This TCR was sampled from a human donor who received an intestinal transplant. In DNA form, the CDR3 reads TGTGCCACCAGCAGAGGACTAGTCCTAGAGACGCAGTATTTT. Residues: CATSRGLVLETQYF.